Below, 25 T cell receptor beta chains from the same sample are listed, as sequenced in a study of blood T cells in healthy people across ages. It was with a sample-barcoded 5' primer and a J-beta primer mix that a second PCR of roughly 7 to 12 cycles was run. Each CDR3 protein gets one entry after TCRdb re-called the 5' RACE reads with MiXCR. The data contain some 1,500,000 distinct CDR3 sequences, 35% to 45% of them seen just once; the ten biggest clones take up roughly 3.7%. Specimen: blood. The receptors come from a woman aged 18-35 years in good health.

This clonotype was seen only a few times. The CDR3 is CASSAGTVSSYEQYF. In DNA, the CDR3 is TGTGCCAGCAGTGCCGGGACGGTAAGCTCCTACGAGCAGTACTTC. The genes are TRBV28 and TRBJ2-7; D possibly uses TRBD1 or TRBD2 (5 bases each). CDR1 MDHEN and CDR2 SYDVKM come from the germline V gene. The ends were cut back, 5 bases at V and 0 bases at J, with 14 bases in the middle. This CDR3 has 15 residues.

This clonotype appeared a few times. J is TRBJ1-5 and V is TRBV29-1; TRBD1 matches at 8 bases. V lost 7 bases to trimming and J lost 6 bases; unmatched junction nucleotides: 11. CDR3 size: 14 residues. The germline V gene has CDR1 SQVTM and CDR2 ANQGSEA. The CDR3 nucleotides read TGCAGCGCAATAACGACAGGGGACAGTCAGCCCCAGCATTTT. As protein: CSAITTGDSQPQHF.

This clonotype was counted between two and nine times. The CDR3 nucleotides read TGCGCCAGCAGCCAAGTTGGTCGGGCAGCCAAAAACATTCAGTACTTC. This gives the protein CASSQVGRAAKNIQYF. V usage is TRBV4-1 and J usage is TRBJ2-4; D unresolved. The V gene's germline CDR1 is MGHRA and CDR2 YSYEKL. The germline V and J ends were trimmed by 1 base and 0 bases, with 10 bases remaining between them. The CDR3 extends over 16 amino acids.

This clonotype was detected many times. CDR3 nucleotide sequence: TGTGCCAGCAGTCAGGGCCAAGAGACCCAGTACTTC. As protein: CASSQGQETQYF. V is TRBV18 and J is TRBJ2-5; a possible D gene is TRBD1 (5 bases). V gave up 8 bases and J gave up 1 base, with 8 bases separating them. Germline assignment: CDR1 KGHSH and CDR2 LQKENI. CDR3 size: 12 residues.

The rearrangement uses TRBV10-3 and TRBJ2-1; D possibly corresponds to TRBD2 (6 bases). Germline CDR1 reads ENHRY; CDR2 reads SYGVKD. The V gene lost 10 bases and the J gene lost 0 bases, with 16 bases spanning the gap. CDR3 size: 15 residues. The CDR3 DNA reads TGTGCCACACTCGAGGGACTCTACTCCTACAATGAGCAGTTCTTC. This gives the protein CATLEGLYSYNEQFF.

A few counts support this clonotype. This sequence joins TRBV30 and TRBJ1-2, with D hard to call. V was shortened by 2 bases and J by 2 bases, with 9 bases between the two germline ends. The V gene's germline CDR1 is GTSNPN and CDR2 SVGIG (reference sequence). The CDR3 covers 13 residues. Here the CDR3 reads CAWSYQQNYGYTF. CDR3 nucleotides: TGTGCCTGGAGTTACCAACAGAACTATGGCTACACCTTC.

This rearrangement joins TRBV15 to TRBJ2-2, with D maybe TRBD2 (6 bases). The CDR3 is 18 amino acids. The V gene's germline CDR1 is LNHNV and CDR2 YYDKDF (reference sequence). V lost 3 bases to trimming and J lost 2 bases, with 19 bases between them. Here the CDR3 DNA reads TGTGCCACCAGCAGTAGACCCCGGGACTTCACAAACACCGGGGAGCTGTTTTTT. Translating gives CATSSRPRDFTNTGELFF.

This clonotype appeared a few times. The gene calls are TRBV7-2 and TRBJ2-1; D gene unclear. The V and J ends lost 1 base and 3 bases respectively, with 10 bases between them. The V gene's germline CDR1 is SGHTA and CDR2 FQGNSA. The length of the CDR3 is 15 residues. CDR3 coding DNA: TGTGCCAGCAGCTTAGGATCTTGGTTCTACAATGAGCAGTTCTTC. It codes for CASSLGSWFYNEQFF.

The chain carries TRBV30 and TRBJ1-4; D not resolved. This CDR3 is 15 amino acids long. Germline assignment: CDR1 GTSNPN and CDR2 SVGIG (reference sequence). Trimming cost V 0 bases and J 0 bases, with 8 bases left between them. CDR3 nucleotide sequence: TGTGCCTGGAGTGTTCGGGCCCCAACTAATGAAAAACTGTTTTTT. Amino acid sequence: CAWSVRAPTNEKLFF.

Note on this clonotype: A clone one base away is much larger, so this may be a read error. This chain joins TRBV5-1 and TRBJ2-5; TRBD2 agrees at 10 bases. The V gene's germline CDR1 is SGHRS and CDR2 YFSETQ. This CDR3 has 14 amino acids. The CDR3 region is CTSSGTSARQTQYF. The CDR3 DNA follows: TGCACCAGCAGCGGGACTAGCGCCAGACAGACCCAGTACTTC.

The rearrangement links TRBV12-3 or TRBV12-4 to TRBJ2-5; D is possibly TRBD1 or TRBD2 (5 bases each). Trimming removed 6 bases at V and 4 bases at J, with 15 bases between. This CDR3 is built from 14 residues. The CDR3 sequence is CASRGVGDGETQYF. For the CDR3, the DNA is TGTGCCAGCAGAGGGGTGGGAGACGGAGAGACCCAGTACTTC.

This sequence joins TRBV7-8 and TRBJ2-7, with 7 bases matching TRBD2. The junction had 16 bases not matched to a gene; V was cut back by 2 bases and J by 0 bases. The CDR3 is 19 residues long. Looked up from germline, CDR1 is SGHVS and CDR2 is FQNEAQ. The CDR3 bases are TGTGCCAGCAGCTTATTCCTACCCTCGGGGCGGGGGTACTCCTACGAGCAGTACTTC. Translating it yields CASSLFLPSGRGYSYEQYF. Combining the CDR3 with reference TRBV7-8 and TRBJ2-7 gives the whole variable domain GAGVSQSPRYKVAKRGQDVALRCDPISGHVSLFWYQQALGQGPEFLTYFQNEAQLDKSGLPSDRFFAERPEGSVSTLKIQRTQQEDSAVYLCASSLFLPSGRGYSYEQYFGPGTRLTVT.

The chain is built from TRBV12-3 or TRBV12-4 and TRBJ1-2; no clear D. This CDR3 has 13 amino acids. V was clipped by 5 bases and J by 4 bases, with 11 bases between them. CDR3 DNA: TGTGCCAGCAGTATTAGGCCCCCCTATGGCTACACCTTC. Its protein product is CASSIRPPYGYTF.

This sequence joins TRBV6-1 and TRBJ2-1; the match to TRBD2 covers 10 bases. Germline values: CDR1 MNHNS, CDR2 SASEGT. Trimming cost V 8 bases and J 7 bases; bases outside gene matches: 8. The CDR3 runs 14 residues. The CDR3 nucleotides are TGTGCCAGCGGTACTAGCGGGGAGACGAATGAGCAGTTCTTC. Its protein is CASGTSGETNEQFF.

The chain uses TRBV16 and TRBJ1-5, with a tentative D call TRBD1 (6 bases). This CDR3 is built from 14 residues. V lost 4 bases and J lost 4, with 11 bases in between. Germline V CDR1 and CDR2: KGHSY, FQNENV. The CDR3 region is CASSLDSKNQPQHF. The CDR3, as DNA: TGTGCCAGCAGCCTGGACAGCAAAAATCAGCCCCAGCATTTT.

This chain uses TRBV14 with TRBJ1-1; D is undetermined. Germline-derived CDR1 and CDR2 are SGHDN and FVKESK. With 3 bases removed from V and 3 bases from J, the gap between germline ends came to 8 bases. The CDR3 runs 13 residues. The CDR3 DNA is TGTGCCAGCAGCCATGGTGTGTACACTGAAGCTTTCTTT. Translating it yields CASSHGVYTEAFF.

The table lists this clonotype with a few counts. V and J are TRBV12-3 or TRBV12-4 and TRBJ1-2; a possible D gene is TRBD1 (5 bases). Trimming removed 5 bases at V and 5 bases at J, with 15 bases between. The CDR3 loop spans 14 amino acids. The CDR3 spells CASSADDSLYGYTF. CDR3 bases: TGTGCCAGCAGTGCGGATGACAGTTTATATGGCTACACCTTC.

V usage is TRBV7-9 and J usage is TRBJ2-7; D may be TRBD2 (7 bases). V was clipped by 5 bases and J by 4 bases, with 15 bases between them. CDR3 length: 14 amino acids. Germline lookup yields CDR1 SEHNR and CDR2 FQNEAQ (reference sequence). CDR3 sequence reads: CASSGRGGEYEQYF. The CDR3 DNA is TGTGCCAGCAGCGGAAGGGGGGGGGAGTACGAGCAGTACTTC.

The chain links TRBV20-1 to TRBJ2-1; D possibly uses TRBD1 or TRBD2 (5 bases each). The end of the DNA is better explained by TRBJ2-7, so the J call may be wrong. This CDR3 contains 15 residues. Germline V gene sequence: CDR1 DFQATT, CDR2 SNEGSKA (reference sequence). The CDR3 DNA is TGCAGTGCTCGCACGGCAGGGAGCTCCTACAATGAGCAGTACTTC. Protein product: CSARTAGSSYNEQYF.

This chain joins TRBV5-6 and TRBJ2-1; D gene unclear. Germline V gene data show CDR1 as SGHDT and CDR2 as YYEEEE. The CDR3 runs to 13 residues. Trimming removed 7 bases at V and 8 bases at J, with 16 bases between. In DNA form, the CDR3 reads TGTGCCAGCCGAATGGCAGGACGGGATGAGCAGTTCTTC. Its protein is CASRMAGRDEQFF. The variable domain in full, completed from reference TRBV5-6 and TRBJ2-1, reads DAGVTQSPTHLIKTRGQQVTLRCSPKSGHDTVSWYQQALGQGPQFIFQYYEEEERQRGNFPDRFSGHQFPNYSSELNVNALLLGDSALYLCASRMAGRDEQFFGPGTRLTVL.

In this sample, this clonotype turned up a few times. This rearrangement joins TRBV9 to TRBJ2-1; no clear D gene. Per germline, CDR1 SGDLS and CDR2 YYNGEE. This CDR3 is built from 11 residues. The V end was cut by 7 bases, the J end by 5 bases, with 7 bases between. CDR3 sequence reads: CASARNNEQFF. As DNA, the CDR3 is TGTGCCAGCGCACGGAACAATGAGCAGTTCTTC.

Many counts were recorded for this clonotype. J is TRBJ2-1 and V is TRBV4-3; D is undetermined. Per germline, CDR1 LGHNA and CDR2 YSLEER. V shed 4 bases and J shed 5 bases, with 9 bases lying between them. The CDR3 is 13 amino acids. For the CDR3, the DNA is TGCGCCAGCAGCCCCCCGGCTAACAATGAGCAGTTCTTC. It yields the protein CASSPPANNEQFF.

This chain links TRBV20-1 with TRBJ2-1, with a weak D call TRBD1 (6 bases). Germline CDR1 and CDR2: DFQATT and SNEGSKA (reference sequence). The length of the CDR3 is 19 residues. The V and J ends lost 1 base and 0 bases respectively, with 22 bases between them. The CDR3 protein is CSARGRSHREFISYNEQFF. The CDR3 bases are TGCAGTGCTAGAGGGAGGTCGCACAGGGAGTTCATCTCCTACAATGAGCAGTTCTTC.

V is TRBV12-3 or TRBV12-4 and J is TRBJ2-2, with 7 bases matching TRBD1. This CDR3 region has 16 residues. Germline trimming cut 3 bases from V and 0 bases from J; bases unmatched to any gene: 4. CDR3 residues: CASSLDRSANTGELFF. CDR3 sequence (DNA): TGTGCCAGCAGTTTGGACAGGTCAGCGAACACCGGGGAGCTGTTTTTT.

This clonotype was counted only a few times. The J gene is TRBJ2-7, the V gene TRBV7-2; TRBD1 agrees at 11 bases. Per germline, CDR1 SGHTA and CDR2 FQGNSA. The CDR3 length is 15 residues. The junction had 3 bases not matched to a gene; V was cut back by 3 bases and J by 2 bases. For the CDR3, the DNA is TGTGCCAGCAGCTTCGGGACAGGGGGTACCTACGAGCAGTACTTC. Amino acids: CASSFGTGGTYEQYF.